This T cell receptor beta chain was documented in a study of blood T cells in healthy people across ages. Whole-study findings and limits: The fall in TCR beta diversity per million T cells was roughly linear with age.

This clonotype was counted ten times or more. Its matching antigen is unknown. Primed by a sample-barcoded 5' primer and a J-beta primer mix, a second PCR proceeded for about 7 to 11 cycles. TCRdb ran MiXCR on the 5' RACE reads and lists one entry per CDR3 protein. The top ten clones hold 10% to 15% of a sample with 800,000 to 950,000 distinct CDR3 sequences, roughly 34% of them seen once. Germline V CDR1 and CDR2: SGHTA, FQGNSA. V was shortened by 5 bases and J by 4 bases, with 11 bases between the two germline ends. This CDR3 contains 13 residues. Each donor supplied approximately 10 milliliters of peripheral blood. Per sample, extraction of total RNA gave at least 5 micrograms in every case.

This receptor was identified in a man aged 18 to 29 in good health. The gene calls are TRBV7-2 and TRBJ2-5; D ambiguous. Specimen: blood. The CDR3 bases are TGTGCCAGCAGCCTCCTAATAGTAGAGACCCAGTACTTC. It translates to CASSLLIVETQYF.